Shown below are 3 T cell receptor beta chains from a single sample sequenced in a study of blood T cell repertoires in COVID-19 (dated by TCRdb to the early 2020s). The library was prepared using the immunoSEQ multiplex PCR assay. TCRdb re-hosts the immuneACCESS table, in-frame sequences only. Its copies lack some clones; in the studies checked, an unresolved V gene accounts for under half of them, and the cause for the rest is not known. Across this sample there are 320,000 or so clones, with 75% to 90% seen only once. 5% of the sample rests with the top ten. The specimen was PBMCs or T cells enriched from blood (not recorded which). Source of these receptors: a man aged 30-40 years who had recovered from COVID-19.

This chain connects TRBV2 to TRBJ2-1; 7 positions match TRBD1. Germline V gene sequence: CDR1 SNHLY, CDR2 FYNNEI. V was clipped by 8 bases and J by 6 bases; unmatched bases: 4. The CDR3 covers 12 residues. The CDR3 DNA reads TGTGCCAGCTGGGACAGAGCCAATGAGCAGTTCTTC. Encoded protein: CASWDRANEQFF.

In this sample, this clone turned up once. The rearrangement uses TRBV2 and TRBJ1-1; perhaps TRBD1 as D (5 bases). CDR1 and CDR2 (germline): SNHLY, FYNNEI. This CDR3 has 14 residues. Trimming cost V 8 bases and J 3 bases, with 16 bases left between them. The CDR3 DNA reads TGTGCCAGCTTGGGGGGAATGGGGCACACTGAAGCTTTCTTT. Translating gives CASLGGMGHTEAFF.

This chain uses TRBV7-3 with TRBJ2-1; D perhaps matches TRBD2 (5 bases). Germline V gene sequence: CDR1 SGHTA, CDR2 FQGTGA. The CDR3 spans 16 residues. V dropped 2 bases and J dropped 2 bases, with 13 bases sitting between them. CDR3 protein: CASSLDYRPPYNEQFF. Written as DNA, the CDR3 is TGTGCCAGCAGCTTAGACTACCGTCCCCCCTACAATGAGCAGTTCTTC.